This is a list of T cell receptor beta chains from one sample in a study of chronic HIV infection and antiretroviral therapy. MiXCR, run by TCRdb on the 5' RACE reads, gives a single entry per CDR3 protein. The sample records about 48,000 distinct CDR3 sequences, about 20% being singletons. The sequenced material came from peripheral blood. The origin of the receptors is an adult who had HIV and had not received antiretroviral therapy, or was an uninfected healthy control (not recorded which). The CDR3 runs from the conserved cysteine through the conserved F or W. A D gene is named only where the DNA matches it firmly. Size is omitted from some rows. Given values are once, few, many or a class for expanded clones.

V gene	J gene	clone size	D gene	CDR3 protein	CDR3 DNA
TRBV3-1	TRBJ1-3	many	TRBD1	CASSQGTGAGNTIYF	TGTGCCAGCAGCCAAGGGACAGGCGCTGGAAACACCATATATTTT
TRBV9	TRBJ1-1	few	NA	CASSVAWGSGTEAFF	TGTGCCAGCAGCGTAGCGTGGGGTTCCGGCACTGAAGCTTTCTTT
TRBV20-1	TRBJ2-1	NA	TRBD2	CSARDHGRSNEQFF	TGCAGTGCTAGAGATCACGGGAGGAGCAATGAGCAGTTCTTC
TRBV28	TRBJ2-5	many	TRBD1	CASTGQGLETQYF	TGTGCCAGCACGGGACAGGGGTTGGAGACCCAGTACTTC
TRBV5-6	TRBJ2-1	NA	TRBD2	CASSPRTSGNPLNEQFF	TGTGCCAGCAGCCCCCGGACTAGCGGGAACCCTCTCAATGAGCAGTTCTTC
TRBV21-1	TRBJ1-1	few	NA	CASSKRRVPNTEAFF	TGTGCCAGCAGCAAACGGAGGGTTCCGAACACTGAAGCTTTCTTT
TRBV29-1	TRBJ2-3	few	NA	CSVDPPDTQYF	TGCAGCGTTGACCCCCCAGATACGCAGTATTTT
TRBV7-9	TRBJ2-1	few	TRBD2	CASSFVPGLVVSYNEQFF	TGTGCCAGCAGCTTCGTACCGGGACTAGTAGTGTCCTACAATGAGCAGTTCTTC
TRBV29-1	TRBJ2-3	NA	TRBD1	CSVGDGTGIADTQYF	TGCAGCGTGGGAGATGGGACAGGAATCGCAGATACGCAGTATTTT
TRBV28	TRBJ2-1	NA	TRBD2	CATLRLADYNEQFF	TGTGCCACCTTACGACTAGCGGATTACAATGAGCAGTTCTTC
TRBV4-1	TRBJ1-1	few	NA	CASSQDQRGREAFF	TGCGCCAGCAGCCAAGATCAACGGGGACGTGAAGCTTTCTTT
TRBV9	TRBJ2-1	few	TRBD1	CASSAGQGHLNEQFF	TGTGCCAGCAGCGCGGGACAGGGGCATTTGAATGAGCAGTTCTTC
TRBV12-3/TRBV12-4	TRBJ2-3	NA	NA	CASKGVLGTDTQYF	TGTGCCAGCAAGGGGGTTTTGGGCACAGATACGCAGTATTTT
TRBV6-2/TRBV6-3	TRBJ2-1	few	NA	CASTKQPYEQFF	TGTGCCAGCACCAAACAACCCTATGAGCAGTTCTTC
TRBV28	TRBJ2-4	once	NA	CASSLYGWGNGKNIQYF	TGTGCCAGCAGTTTATATGGTTGGGGGAATGGCAAAAACATTCAGTACTTC
TRBV28	TRBJ2-5	NA	NA	CASSLHPTQPQETQYF	TGTGCCAGCAGTTTACACCCGACCCAACCCCAAGAGACCCAGTACTTC
TRBV7-8	TRBJ1-5	NA	TRBD1	CASSPGTGVNQPQHF	TGTGCCAGCAGCCCCGGGACAGGGGTCAATCAGCCCCAGCATTTT
TRBV28	TRBJ2-7	few	NA	CASHPGTSSYEQYF	TGTGCCAGTCACCCCGGGACTTCCTCCTACGAGCAGTACTTC